This T cell receptor (beta chain) was retrieved from a study of blood T cells in healthy people across ages. A sample-barcoded 5' primer and a J-beta primer mix were used in a second PCR of roughly 7 to 11 cycles. TCRdb called the 5' RACE reads again in MiXCR, with one record for every CDR3 protein. The sample includes 1.5 million to 2 million distinct CDR3 sequences, about 49% of them seen just once. RNA extraction gave at least 5.5 micrograms of total RNA per sample. Trimming cost V 1 base and J 1 base; bases outside gene matches: 6. Germline V lookup: CDR1 MDHEN, CDR2 SYDVKM. The CDR3 is 16 amino acids. This clonotype was detected only a few times. What it recognizes is unknown. Findings and limits, study-wide: Age showed a roughly linear inverse relationship with TCR beta diversity per million T cells. A strong correlation between TCR beta diversity and naive T cell percentage was seen.

This TCR derives from a woman in her 40s in good health. Material for sequencing was blood. The chain uses TRBV28 and TRBJ2-5, with 7 bases that match TRBD1. The CDR3 protein is CASSLSPGQAQETQYF. The CDR3 DNA reads as TGTGCCAGCAGTTTATCCCCCGGACAGGCCCAAGAGACCCAGTACTTC.